This TCR beta chain comes out of a study of response to subunit inactivated influenza vaccine. Broader study findings: Each seasonal influenza vaccination, the authors suggested, recruits few new T cells.

TCRdb used MiXCR to reprocess the RT-PCR reads, holding one entry per CDR3 protein. Of 860,000 or so distinct CDR3 sequences listed, 21% were seen once; the top ten hold roughly 10%. The CDR3 has 17 residues. Trimming pared 2 bases from V and 1 base from J, leaving 17 bases between. CDR1 is SEHNR, CDR2 FQNEAQ, per germline (reference sequence). For this clonotype: The target antigen is unknown.

The clonotype originates from a man in his fifties who received an inactivated influenza vaccine. The sample consisted of PBMCs from blood, taken around 5 days after vaccination. V and J are TRBV7-9 and TRBJ2-5; D gene ambiguous. The DNA of the CDR3 is TGTGCCAGCAGCTTAAGGCTACAGCCGACCCTCCAAGAGACCCAGTACTTC. Its translation: CASSLRLQPTLQETQYF.